Presented here are 7 T cell receptor beta chains from one specimen sequenced in a study of human T cells and chemical hapten exposure. Time point meaning: patch test 2, 6 weeks after DPC sensitization. Treatment of the sample: therapeutic diphenylcyclopropenone sensitization with weekly scalp DPC. TCRdb independently ran MiXCR on the RACE reads; one entry per CDR3 protein. The sample records under 100,000 distinct CDR3 sequences, more than 9.5% being singletons. The sample in question was whole blood, obtained in connection with sensitization to the hapten diphenylcyclopropenone (DPC). The source is a woman in her thirties or forties with alopecia areata. Some clones in this sample may be carry-over from other donors' samples.

The chain carries TRBV5-1 and TRBJ2-1, with 7 bases matching TRBD2. The CDR3 is made up of 14 amino acids. Germline CDR1 SGHRS, CDR2 YFSETQ. Unmatched junction bases numbered 4, after V lost 6 bases and J lost 1 base. The CDR3 region is CASIAGGSYNEQFF. CDR3 bases: TGCGCCAGCATTGCCGGGGGGTCCTACAATGAGCAGTTCTTC. The complete variable domain, with remaining parts taken from reference TRBV5-1 and TRBJ2-1, reads KAGVTQTPRYLIKTRGQQVTLSCSPISGHRSVSWYQQTPGQGLQFLFEYFSETQRNKGNFPGRFSGRQFSNSRSEMNVSTLELGDSALYLCASIAGGSYNEQFFGPGTRLTVL.

This clonotype was seen many times. The V and J genes are TRBV15 and TRBJ2-7; D might be TRBD2 (5 bases). The V gene lost 1 base and the J gene lost 1 base, with 8 bases spanning the gap. Germline CDR1 reads LNHNV; CDR2 reads YYDKDF (reference sequence). This CDR3 contains 14 residues. The CDR3: CATSRAWRSYEQYF. CDR3 bases: TGTGCCACCAGCAGAGCTTGGAGGTCCTACGAGCAGTACTTC. Full variable domain (rest looked up from reference TRBV15 and TRBJ2-7): DAMVIQNPRYQVTQFGKPVTLSCSQTLNHNVMYWYQQKSSQAPKLLFHYYDKDFNNEADTPDNFQSRRPNTSFCFLDIRSPGLGDTAMYLCATSRAWRSYEQYFGPGTRLTVT.

This clonotype has a count of ten or more. The chain uses TRBV7-2 and TRBJ2-3; TRBD2 might be the D (5 bases). The V gene lost 2 bases and the J gene lost 4 bases, with 16 bases spanning the gap. Germline-derived CDR1 and CDR2 are SGHTA and FQGNSA. There are 16 residues in the CDR3. The CDR3 sequence is CASSLFGNGVADTQYF. The CDR3 DNA reads TGTGCCAGCAGCTTATTTGGTAACGGGGTGGCAGATACGCAGTATTTT. Combining the CDR3 with reference TRBV7-2 and TRBJ2-3 gives the whole variable domain GAGVSQSPSNKVTEKGKDVELRCDPISGHTALYWYRQSLGQGLEFLIYFQGNSAPDKSGLPSDRFSAERTGGSVSTLTIQRTQQEDSAVYLCASSLFGNGVADTQYFGPGTRLTVL.

The chain joins TRBV7-9 to TRBJ1-2; 9 bases are a match to TRBD1. Germline CDR1 SEHNR, CDR2 FQNEAQ (reference sequence). Unmatched junction bases numbered 6, after V lost 4 bases and J lost 6 bases. The CDR3 has 14 residues. The CDR3 DNA is TGTGCCAGCAGCTCAGCTTGGACAGGGGATGGCTACACCTTC. Residues: CASSSAWTGDGYTF.

This clonotype has at least ten counts. The chain's CDR3 is CSARDPSGRADEQFF. CDR3 nucleotide sequence: TGCAGTGCTAGAGATCCTAGCGGGAGGGCCGATGAGCAGTTCTTC. The J gene is TRBJ2-1, the V gene TRBV20-1, with 12 bases identical to TRBD2. This CDR3 has 15 amino acids. Germline CDR1 and CDR2: DFQATT and SNEGSKA (reference sequence). The ends lost 0 bases at V and 8 bases at J; junction bases unmatched: 5.

This clonotype appeared a few times. CDR3 sequence: CATKGRDGNQPQHF. CDR3 in DNA: TGTGCCACCAAAGGCCGGGACGGAAATCAGCCCCAGCATTTT. The chain has TRBV2 and TRBJ1-5, with a possible D match to TRBD1 (5 bases). Germline CDR1 and CDR2: SNHLY and FYNNEI. V shed 10 bases and J shed 4 bases, with 17 bases lying between them. The length of the CDR3 is 14 residues.

This chain uses TRBV6-2 or TRBV6-3 with TRBJ1-5; 9 nucleotides match TRBD1. Germline V CDR1 and CDR2: MNHEY, SVGEGT. The trim removed 6 bases at V and 5 bases at J, leaving 5 bases unmatched. The CDR3 has 14 amino acids. CDR3 nucleotide sequence: TGTGCCAGCAGCCCGGGACAGGGTGATCAGCCCCAGCATTTT. It encodes CASSPGQGDQPQHF.